The 8 T cell receptor beta chains in this list originate from one sample, sequenced in a study of blood T cell repertoires in COVID-19. Only in-frame clones appear in the TCRdb table, and some are missing; sequencing was by immunoSEQ multiplex PCR. The sample holds under 150,000 clones; around 82% are singletons and the top ten take 3.9%. Sequences were obtained from PBMCs or T cells enriched from blood (not recorded which). The receptors originated from a man in his fifties in a cohort exposed to, infected with or recovered from COVID-19 (not recorded which).

The genes are TRBV11-2 and TRBJ2-7, with a tentative D call TRBD2 (5 bases). This CDR3 region has 16 residues. The germline V and J ends were trimmed by 6 bases and 2 bases, with 20 bases remaining between them. Germline V gene lookup returns CDR1 SGHAT and CDR2 FQNNGV. As DNA, the CDR3 is TGTGCCAGCAGTCCTTCCCCGGGGTCCCTCACCTACGAGCAGTACTTC. Protein product: CASSPSPGSLTYEQYF.

The V call is TRBV9, the J call TRBJ1-4, with a possible D match to TRBD1 (5 bases). This CDR3 region has 14 residues. Trimming removed 4 bases at V and 8 bases at J, with 15 bases between. Germline V gene sequence: CDR1 SGDLS, CDR2 YYNGEE. The DNA of the CDR3 is TGTGCCAGCAGCTTAGCCCCGGGGGGAGAAAAACTGTTTTTT. It encodes CASSLAPGGEKLFF.

The J gene is TRBJ1-5, the V gene TRBV11-2; 9 bases are shared with TRBD1. The V segment lost 0 bases and the J segment 6 bases; nucleotides outside the gene matches: 3. Germline-derived CDR1 and CDR2 are SGHAT and FQNNGV. There are 15 residues in the CDR3. The CDR3 is CASSLDTGGGQPQHF. The CDR3 DNA follows: TGTGCCAGCAGCTTAGACACAGGGGGCGGTCAGCCCCAGCATTTT.

This clone was counted a few times. The chain uses TRBV7-9 and TRBJ1-2; D unresolved. The germline V gene encodes CDR1 SEHNR and CDR2 FQNEAQ (reference sequence). The CDR3 is made up of 14 amino acids. Trimming removed 8 bases from V and 1 base from J, with 14 bases in between. The CDR3, as DNA: TGTGCCAGCTTACCCTCCGGAGTTAACTATGGCTACACCTTC. Protein product: CASLPSGVNYGYTF.

The V call is TRBV4-1, the J call TRBJ1-2; 7 bases agree with TRBD1. This CDR3 region has 15 residues. Germline CDR1 is MGHRA and CDR2 is YSYEKL. V shed 0 bases and J 7 bases; nucleotides not matched to a gene: 8. CDR3 region: CASSQDPRQGGGYTF. The CDR3 DNA reads as TGCGCCAGCAGCCAAGATCCCAGACAGGGAGGTGGCTACACCTTC.

This clone was picked up one time. The chain recombines TRBV7-2 with TRBJ2-3; the D gene is possibly TRBD2 (6 bases). This CDR3 is 14 amino acids long. Trimming cost V 0 bases and J 7 bases, with 11 bases left between them. Looked up from germline, CDR1 is SGHTA and CDR2 is FQGNSA. Here the CDR3 reads CASSLAGLSNTQYF. As DNA, the CDR3 is TGTGCCAGCAGCTTAGCGGGACTTTCTAATACGCAGTATTTT. Looking up the rest from reference TRBV7-2 and TRBJ2-3 gives the full variable domain: GAGVSQSPSNKVTEKGKDVELRCDPISGHTALYWYRQSLGQGLEFLIYFQGNSAPDKSGLPSDRFSAERTGGSVSTLTIQRTQQEDSAVYLCASSLAGLSNTQYFGPGTRLTVL.

V usage is TRBV24-1 and J usage is TRBJ2-7; no firm D call. The V and J ends lost 5 bases and 0 bases respectively, with 7 bases between them. This CDR3 comprises 13 residues. The V gene's germline CDR1 is KGHDR and CDR2 SFDVKD. CDR3: CATSATASYEQYF. CDR3 nucleotide sequence: TGTGCCACCAGTGCTACAGCCTCCTACGAGCAGTACTTC.

The rearrangement links TRBV5-4 to TRBJ2-1; 8 bases agree with TRBD2. From germline, CDR1 is SGHNT and CDR2 YYREEE (reference sequence). This CDR3 region has 15 residues. V shed 5 bases, J shed 0 bases, and the junction held 4 bases outside the gene matches. The DNA of the CDR3 is TGTGCCAGCAGTTCCGGGACTAGCTCCTACAATGAGCAGTTCTTC. Its translation: CASSSGTSSYNEQFF. Full variable domain (missing parts from reference TRBV5-4 and TRBJ2-1): ETGVTQSPTHLIKTRGQQVTLRCSSQSGHNTVSWYQQALGQGPQFIFQYYREEENGRGNFPPRFSGLQFPNYSSELNVNALELDDSALYLCASSSGTSSYNEQFFGPGTRLTVL.